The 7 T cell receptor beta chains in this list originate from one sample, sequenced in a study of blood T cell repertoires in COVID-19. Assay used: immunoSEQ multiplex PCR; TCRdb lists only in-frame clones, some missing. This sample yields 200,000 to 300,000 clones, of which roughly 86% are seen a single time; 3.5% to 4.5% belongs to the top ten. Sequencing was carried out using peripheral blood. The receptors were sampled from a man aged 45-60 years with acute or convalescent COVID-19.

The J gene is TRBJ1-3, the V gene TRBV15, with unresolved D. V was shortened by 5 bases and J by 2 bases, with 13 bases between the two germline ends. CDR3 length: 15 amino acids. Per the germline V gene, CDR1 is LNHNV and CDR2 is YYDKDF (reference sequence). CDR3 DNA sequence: TGTGCCACCAGCCGTAACCGGGAGACTGGAAACACCATATATTTT. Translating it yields CATSRNRETGNTIYF.

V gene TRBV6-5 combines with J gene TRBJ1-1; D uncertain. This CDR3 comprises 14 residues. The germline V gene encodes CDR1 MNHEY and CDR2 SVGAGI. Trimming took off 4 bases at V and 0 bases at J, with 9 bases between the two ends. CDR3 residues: CASSFGSMNTEAFF. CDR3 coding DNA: TGTGCCAGCAGTTTCGGGAGCATGAACACTGAAGCTTTCTTT.

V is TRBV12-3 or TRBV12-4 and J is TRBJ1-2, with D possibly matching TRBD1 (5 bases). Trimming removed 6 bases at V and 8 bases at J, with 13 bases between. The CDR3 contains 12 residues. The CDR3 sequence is CASRGGSRGYTF. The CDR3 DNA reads TGTGCCAGCAGGGGGGGGTCGCGGGGCTACACCTTC.

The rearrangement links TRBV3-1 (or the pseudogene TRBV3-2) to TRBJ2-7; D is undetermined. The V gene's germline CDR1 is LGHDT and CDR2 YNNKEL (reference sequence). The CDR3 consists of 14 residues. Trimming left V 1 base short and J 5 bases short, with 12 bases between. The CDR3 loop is CASSQASMAHEQYF. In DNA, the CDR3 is TGTGCCAGCAGCCAAGCGTCCATGGCCCACGAGCAGTACTTC.

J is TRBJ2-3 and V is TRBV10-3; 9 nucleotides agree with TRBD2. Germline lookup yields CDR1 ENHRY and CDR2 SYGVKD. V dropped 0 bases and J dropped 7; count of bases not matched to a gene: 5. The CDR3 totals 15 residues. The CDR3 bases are TGTGCCATCAGTGAGTCTAGCGGGAGTCCGCATACGCAGTATTTT. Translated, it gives CAISESSGSPHTQYF.

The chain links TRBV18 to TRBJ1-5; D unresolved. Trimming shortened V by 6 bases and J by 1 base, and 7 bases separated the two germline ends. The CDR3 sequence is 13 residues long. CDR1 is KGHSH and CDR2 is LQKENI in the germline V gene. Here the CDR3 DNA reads TGTGCCAGCTCCCGGGAGAGCAATCAGCCCCAGCATTTT. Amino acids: CASSRESNQPQHF. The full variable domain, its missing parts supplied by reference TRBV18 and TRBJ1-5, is NAGVMQNPRHLVRRRGQEARLRCSPMKGHSHVYWYRQLPEEGLKFMVYLQKENIIDESGMPKERFSAEFPKEGPSILRIQQVVRGDSAAYFCASSRESNQPQHFGDGTRLSIL.

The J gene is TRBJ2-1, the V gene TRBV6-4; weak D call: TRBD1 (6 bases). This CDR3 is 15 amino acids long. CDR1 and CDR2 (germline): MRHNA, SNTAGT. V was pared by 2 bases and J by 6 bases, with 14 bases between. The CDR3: CASSDHGTPPNEQFF. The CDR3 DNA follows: TGTGCCAGCAGTGACCACGGGACACCACCCAATGAGCAGTTCTTC.